The 29 T cell receptor beta chains below all came from one sample that was sequenced in a study of blood T cell repertoires in COVID-19. Profiled with immunoSEQ multiplex PCR; TCRdb holds only in-frame clones, not every one. There are tens of thousands of clones in the sample; roughly 82% occur only once, and about 20% lies in the top ten. The source material was peripheral blood. These receptors all stem from a woman aged 55-70 years with acute or convalescent COVID-19.

The table lists this clone with a few counts. The V call is TRBV12-3 or TRBV12-4, the J call TRBJ1-1, with D possibly TRBD1 on 6 matching bases. The CDR3 loop spans 13 amino acids. The V end was cut by 5 bases, the J end by 1 base, with 8 bases between. The CDR3 nucleotides read TGTGCCAGCAGTGGACAGCAGAACACTGAAGCTTTCTTT. Protein: CASSGQQNTEAFF.

The CDR3 is CASTFPAGVINNEQFF. CDR3 DNA sequence: TGTGCCAGCACTTTTCCGGCAGGGGTCATTAACAATGAGCAGTTCTTC. The gene calls are TRBV2 and TRBJ2-1, with D possibly matching TRBD1 (6 bases). CDR3 size: 16 residues. The V end was cut by 7 bases, the J end by 5 bases, with 21 bases between. Germline V gene data show CDR1 as SNHLY and CDR2 as FYNNEI.

The DNA of the CDR3 is TGTGCCAGTAGTGCGCGCAGGGTATCAGGCAATCAGCCCCAGCATTTT. Translation gives CASSARRVSGNQPQHF. The V call is TRBV19, the J call TRBJ1-5, with a weak D call TRBD1 (5 bases). This CDR3 comprises 16 residues. V dropped 5 bases and J dropped 2 bases, with 16 bases sitting between them. CDR1 LNHDA and CDR2 SQIVND come from the germline V gene (reference sequence).

The chain is built from TRBV5-6 and TRBJ2-1; 8 bases are a match to TRBD1. J lost 7 bases, V lost 4 bases, and 7 bases had no gene match. The V gene's germline CDR1 is SGHDT and CDR2 YYEEEE. This CDR3 spans 14 amino acids. The CDR3 bases are TGTGCCAGCAGCCCTTTGGACAGGGCTAATGAGCAGTTCTTC. Protein product: CASSPLDRANEQFF.

The chain combines TRBV15 with TRBJ1-2, with D maybe TRBD1 (6 bases). Germline-derived CDR1 and CDR2 are LNHNV and YYDKDF (reference sequence). The germline V and J ends were trimmed by 6 bases and 6 bases, with 20 bases remaining between them. This CDR3 is built from 15 residues. CDR3 sequence: CATSPRSGGRNGYTF. Here the CDR3 DNA reads TGTGCCACCAGTCCTCGAAGCGGGGGGCGAAATGGCTACACCTTC. The complete variable domain, with remaining parts taken from reference TRBV15 and TRBJ1-2, reads DAMVIQNPRYQVTQFGKPVTLSCSQTLNHNVMYWYQQKSSQAPKLLFHYYDKDFNNEADTPDNFQSRRPNTSFCFLDIRSPGLGDTAMYLCATSPRSGGRNGYTFGSGTRLTVV.

The rearrangement uses TRBV5-1 and TRBJ1-2, with TRBD1 matching 7 bases. Germline lookup yields CDR1 SGHRS and CDR2 YFSETQ. The length of the CDR3 is 14 residues. V lost 0 bases and J lost 8; bases outside the gene matches: 7. CDR3 sequence (DNA): TGCGCCAGCAGCTTGGGCGACAGGGTTTCCGGCTACACCTTC. Its translation: CASSLGDRVSGYTF.

The rearrangement joins TRBV11-2 to TRBJ2-1; 7 bases fit TRBD1. Germline V CDR1 and CDR2: SGHAT, FQNNGV. V gave up 1 base and J gave up 2 bases; unmatched junction bases: 5. The CDR3 extends over 16 amino acids. This chain's CDR3 is CASSLGQGQTYNEQFF. CDR3 bases: TGTGCCAGCAGCTTAGGCCAGGGACAGACCTACAATGAGCAGTTCTTC.

The chain combines TRBV7-2 with TRBJ2-2; D is uncertain. Trimming took 3 bases from V and 7 from J, leaving 6 bases between them. In germline, CDR1 is SGHTA, CDR2 FQGNSA. The length of the CDR3 is 12 residues. CDR3 in DNA: TGTGCCAGCAGCTTGTCGGGCGGGGAGCTGTTTTTT. It codes for CASSLSGGELFF.

This chain uses TRBV7-3 with TRBJ2-3; 8 nucleotides agree with TRBD1. The CDR3 covers 14 residues. In germline, CDR1 is SGHTA, CDR2 FQGTGA. J was trimmed by 6 bases and V by 6 bases; bases with no gene match: 8. CDR3 nucleotides: TGTGCCAGCAGTTCCGACTGGACAGGGGATACGCAGTATTTT. It codes for CASSSDWTGDTQYF.

The chain links TRBV27 to TRBJ2-1, with D possibly matching TRBD1 (6 bases). Trimming shortened V by 0 bases and J by 7 bases, and 13 bases separated the two germline ends. This CDR3 comprises 15 residues. Germline V lookup: CDR1 MNHEY, CDR2 SMNVEV (reference sequence). The CDR3 loop reads CASSLSWSQGNEQFF. CDR3 nucleotide sequence: TGTGCCAGCAGTTTATCTTGGTCCCAGGGGAATGAGCAGTTCTTC.

The rearrangement uses TRBV5-6 and TRBJ1-1; D perhaps matches TRBD1 (5 bases). V lost 6 bases, J lost 5 bases, and 17 bases lay in between. In germline, CDR1 is SGHDT, CDR2 YYEEEE. The CDR3 covers 14 residues. This CDR3 reads CASTLPKAGTEAFF. In DNA form, the CDR3 reads TGTGCCAGCACCCTGCCTAAAGCAGGGACTGAAGCTTTCTTT.

This clone was seen just once. V is TRBV19 and J is TRBJ1-4; 8 bases agree with TRBD1. Germline CDR1 LNHDA, CDR2 SQIVND (reference sequence). The length of the CDR3 is 14 residues. The V and J ends lost 6 bases and 5 bases, in that order; junction bases with no gene match: 5. This CDR3 is CASSRDRWNEKLFF. CDR3 nucleotides: TGTGCCAGTAGCCGGGACAGGTGGAATGAAAAACTGTTTTTT.

V is TRBV7-9 and J is TRBJ2-1; D is undetermined. Deletions cut 5 bases from V and 7 bases from J, with 6 bases between. CDR3 size: 11 residues. CDR1 is SEHNR, CDR2 FQNEAQ, per germline (reference sequence). CDR3 DNA: TGTGCCAGCAGCCCGCGGAATGAGCAGTTCTTC. Encoded protein: CASSPRNEQFF.

This chain links TRBV11-2 with TRBJ1-2; 11 bases match TRBD1. Germline V lookup: CDR1 SGHAT, CDR2 FQNNGV. The CDR3 is 15 residues long. V was pared by 2 bases and J by 6 bases, with 5 bases of the junction left unmatched. In DNA form, the CDR3 reads TGTGCCAGCAGCTTACCGGGGACAGGGGGGAATGGCTACACCTTC. This codes for CASSLPGTGGNGYTF.

The chain joins TRBV7-9 to TRBJ1-2; D not certain. V lost 7 bases to trimming and J lost 8 bases, with 5 bases between them. The CDR3 covers 9 residues. Germline V gives CDR1 SEHNR, CDR2 FQNEAQ (reference sequence). CDR3 in DNA: TGTGCCAGCATGGAGGGCTACACCTTC. Protein: CASMEGYTF.

This clone showed up many times. The V gene is TRBV11-3, the J gene TRBJ1-6, with D unresolved. There are 14 residues in the CDR3. The V gene lost 3 bases and the J gene lost 6 bases, with 9 bases spanning the gap. Germline V gene lookup returns CDR1 SGHNT and CDR2 YENEEA. The CDR3 is CASSLEGGNSPLHF. The CDR3 DNA reads as TGTGCCAGCAGCTTGGAGGGAGGTAATTCACCCCTCCACTTT.

The V gene is TRBV6-5, the J gene TRBJ1-1; possible D gene TRBD1, 6 bases. The V end lost 6 bases, the J end lost 2 bases, and 13 bases lay between the germline ends. This CDR3 contains 14 residues. CDR1 and CDR2 (germline): MNHEY, SVGAGI. The CDR3 region has the DNA TGTGCCAGCAGCCCAGGGGACCAAAACACTGAAGCTTTCTTT. This gives the protein CASSPGDQNTEAFF.

The chain is built from TRBV6-5 and TRBJ2-4; D perhaps matches TRBD1 (6 bases). V lost 2 bases and J lost 3, with 11 bases in between. The germline CDR1 and CDR2 sequences are MNHEY and SVGAGI. The CDR3 loop spans 15 amino acids. CDR3 residues: CASSYRDTDKNIQYF. The CDR3 coding sequence is TGTGCCAGCAGTTACCGGGACACTGACAAAAACATTCAGTACTTC.

V gene TRBV10-1 combines with J gene TRBJ1-4; D is undetermined. Germline V gene data show CDR1 as WNHNN and CDR2 as SYGVQD (reference sequence). V lost 0 bases and J 8 bases, leaving 4 bases between the germline ends. The CDR3 sequence is 12 residues long. The CDR3 DNA is TGCGCCAGCAGTGAGTCTCGGGAAAAACTGTTTTTT. Amino acid sequence: CASSESREKLFF.

The chain uses TRBV12-3 or TRBV12-4 and TRBJ1-5; tentative D call: TRBD1 (5 bases). Trimming pared 3 bases from V and 5 bases from J, leaving 8 bases between. This CDR3 region has 13 residues. CDR3 protein: CASSFREDQPQHF. The CDR3 DNA reads TGTGCCAGCAGTTTCAGGGAGGATCAGCCCCAGCATTTT.

This clone has only a few counts. Germline and junction disagree at one end, which may indicate a read error. V gene TRBV4-1 combines with J gene TRBJ2-3, with 8 bases identical to TRBD2. Germline-derived CDR1 and CDR2 are MGHRA and YSYEKL. The CDR3 is made up of 15 amino acids. CDR3 DNA sequence: TGCGCCAGCAGCCAAGGGCGGACTAGCATAGATACGCAGTATTTT. The encoded protein is CASSQGRTSIDTQYF.

V and J are TRBV6-5 and TRBJ2-7; a weak D match, TRBD1 (6 bases). V lost 6 bases to trimming and J lost 1 base, with 10 bases between them. The CDR3 has 13 amino acids. Germline loops: CDR1 MNHEY, CDR2 SVGAGI. Here the CDR3 DNA reads TGTGCCAGCAGAAGAGGGGGATCCTACGAGCAGTACTTC. This sequence encodes CASRRGGSYEQYF.

V is TRBV5-4 and J is TRBJ2-1, with 9 bases lining up with TRBD2. This CDR3 is 18 amino acids long. The germline V gene has CDR1 SGHNT and CDR2 YYREEE (reference sequence). Trimming took 0 bases from V and 0 from J; bases not matched to a gene: 7. The CDR3 nucleotides read TGTGCCAGCAGCTTGGCTAGCGGGGAAACAGTCTCCTACAATGAGCAGTTCTTC. This translates into CASSLASGETVSYNEQFF. Full variable domain (rest looked up from reference TRBV5-4 and TRBJ2-1): ETGVTQSPTHLIKTRGQQVTLRCSSQSGHNTVSWYQQALGQGPQFIFQYYREEENGRGNFPPRFSGLQFPNYSSELNVNALELDDSALYLCASSLASGETVSYNEQFFGPGTRLTVL.

The chain couples TRBV27 to TRBJ2-7, with 8 nucleotides matching TRBD1. The CDR3 consists of 15 residues. The germline gives CDR1 MNHEY, CDR2 SMNVEV (reference sequence). The V and J ends lost 5 bases and 1 base, in that order; junction bases with no gene match: 7. The CDR3 DNA is TGTGCCAGCAGTCCCGGACAGGGTCGGTCCTACGAGCAGTACTTC. As protein: CASSPGQGRSYEQYF.

A remark on this clone: Other DNA sequences in this specimen translate into the identical CDR3. The chain carries TRBV5-6 and TRBJ1-2; 8 bases agree with TRBD1. Germline CDR1 SGHDT, CDR2 YYEEEE. V lost 4 bases to trimming and J lost 2 bases; unmatched junction nucleotides: 4. CDR3 length: 14 residues. The CDR3 loop is CASSSDRGNYGYTF. The DNA of the CDR3 is TGTGCCAGCAGCAGTGACAGGGGAAACTATGGCTACACCTTC.

The chain links TRBV7-2 to TRBJ1-4, with D unresolved. The ends were cut back, 3 bases at V and 1 base at J, with 6 bases in the middle. This CDR3 region has 14 residues. Per germline, CDR1 SGHTA and CDR2 FQGNSA. CDR3 amino acids: CASSLGRTNEKLFF. The CDR3 DNA is TGTGCCAGCAGCTTGGGCAGAACTAATGAAAAACTGTTTTTT.

J is TRBJ1-1 and V is TRBV19; 8 nucleotides agree with TRBD1. Germline CDR1 and CDR2: LNHDA and SQIVND (reference sequence). V gave up 6 bases and J gave up 8 bases; unmatched junction bases: 17. CDR3 size: 16 residues. DNA for the CDR3: TGTGCCAGTAGACCTGCCCCATCAGGGGGCCCACTCGAAGCTTTCTTT. Its protein product is CASRPAPSGGPLEAFF.

The gene calls are TRBV29-1 and TRBJ2-1; unclear D gene. Trimming pared 3 bases from V and 6 bases from J, leaving 9 bases between. CDR1 is SQVTM and CDR2 is ANQGSEA in the germline V gene. The CDR3 extends over 12 amino acids. CDR3 sequence (DNA): TGCAGCGTTGACCCATACAGCAATGAGCAGTTCTTC. It encodes CSVDPYSNEQFF.

The J gene is TRBJ1-6, the V gene TRBV9, with 10 bases that match TRBD1. Germline V gene lookup returns CDR1 SGDLS and CDR2 YYNGEE. V shed 2 bases and J 9 bases; nucleotides not matched to a gene: 2. This CDR3 comprises 14 residues. The CDR3 nucleotides read TGTGCCAGCAGCGTGACAGGGGGCATTTCACCCCTCCACTTT. This sequence encodes CASSVTGGISPLHF.